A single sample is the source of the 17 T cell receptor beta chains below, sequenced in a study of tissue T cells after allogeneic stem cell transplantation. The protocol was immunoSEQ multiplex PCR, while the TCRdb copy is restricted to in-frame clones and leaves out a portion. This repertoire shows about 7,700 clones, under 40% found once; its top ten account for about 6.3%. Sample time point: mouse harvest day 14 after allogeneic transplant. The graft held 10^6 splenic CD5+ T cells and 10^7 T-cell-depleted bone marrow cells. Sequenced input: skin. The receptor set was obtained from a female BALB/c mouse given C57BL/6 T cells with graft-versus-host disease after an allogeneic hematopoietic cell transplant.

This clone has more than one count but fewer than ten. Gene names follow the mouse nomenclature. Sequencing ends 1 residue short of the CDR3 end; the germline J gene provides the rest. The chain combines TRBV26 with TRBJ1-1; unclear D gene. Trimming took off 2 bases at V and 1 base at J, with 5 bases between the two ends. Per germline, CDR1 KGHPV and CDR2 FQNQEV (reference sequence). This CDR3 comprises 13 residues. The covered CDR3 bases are TGTGCCAGCAGTCTGGGGATAAACACAGAAGTCTTC. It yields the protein CASSLGINTEVF. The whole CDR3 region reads CASSLGINTEVFF.

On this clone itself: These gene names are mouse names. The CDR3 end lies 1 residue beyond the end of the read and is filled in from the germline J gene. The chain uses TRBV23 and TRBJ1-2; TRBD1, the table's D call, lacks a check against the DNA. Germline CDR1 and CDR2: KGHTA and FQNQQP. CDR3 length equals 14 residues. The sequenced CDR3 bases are TGCTCCAGCAGGTACAGGGAGAGAAACTCCGACTACACC. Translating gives CSSRYRERNSDYT. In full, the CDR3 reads CSSRYRERNSDYTF.

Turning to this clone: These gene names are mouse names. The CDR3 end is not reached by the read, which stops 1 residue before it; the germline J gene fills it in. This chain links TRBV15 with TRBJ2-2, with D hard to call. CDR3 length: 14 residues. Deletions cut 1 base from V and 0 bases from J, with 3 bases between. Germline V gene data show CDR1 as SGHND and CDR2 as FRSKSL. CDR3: CASSLGSNTGQLYF. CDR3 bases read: TGTGCCAGCAGTTTAGGATCAAACACCGGGCAGCTCTAC.

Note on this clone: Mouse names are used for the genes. The DNA read from the CDR3 is TGTGCCAGCAGCTTAGGCAGAAATTCGCCCCTCTAC. Translating gives CASSLGRNSPLY. The CDR3 reads in full as CASSLGRNSPLYF. This chain joins TRBV3 and TRBJ1-6, with D unclear. The read falls 1 residue short of the CDR3 end, and the missing part is taken from the germline J gene. TRBJ1-6 is given ORF status, its function remaining uncertain. Per germline, CDR1 SNHLY and CDR2 FYNGKV (reference sequence). The CDR3 is made up of 13 amino acids. V lost 1 base, J lost 7 bases, and 5 bases lay in between.

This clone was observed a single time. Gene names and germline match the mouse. The covered CDR3 bases are TGTGCCAGCGGGGGGGACTTTTTTAACCAAGACACCCAGTAC. Amino acids: CASGGDFFNQDTQY. The full CDR3 protein reads CASGGDFFNQDTQYF. This chain uses TRBV13-2 with TRBJ2-5, with TRBD2 as a possible D gene (6 bases). The read terminates 1 residue before the CDR3 end, so the remaining end is supplied by the germline J gene. V gave up 5 bases and J gave up 0 bases, with 13 bases separating them. In germline, CDR1 is NNHNN, CDR2 SYGAGS (reference sequence). CDR3 length: 15 amino acids.

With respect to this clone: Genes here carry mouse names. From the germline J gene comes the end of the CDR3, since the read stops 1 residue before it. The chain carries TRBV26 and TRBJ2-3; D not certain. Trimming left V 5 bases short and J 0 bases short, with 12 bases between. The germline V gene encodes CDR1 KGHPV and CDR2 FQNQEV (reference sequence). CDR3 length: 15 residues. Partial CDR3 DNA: TGTGCCAGCAGTTCTCTTTTGTTTAGTGCAGAAACGCTGTAT. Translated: CASSSLLFSAETLY. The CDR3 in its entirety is CASSSLLFSAETLYF.

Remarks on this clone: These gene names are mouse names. The part of the CDR3 DNA that was read is TGCTCCAGCAGTCAATATTCCTATAATTCGCCCCTCTAC. This translates into CSSSQYSYNSPLY. The full CDR3 protein is CSSSQYSYNSPLYF. The V gene is TRBV23, the J gene TRBJ1-6. Coverage ceases 1 residue before the CDR3 finishes, and the germline J gene fills in the end. TRBJ1-6 qualifies as an ORF whose function is uncertain. Germline V lookup: CDR1 KGHTA, CDR2 FQNQQP. The CDR3 covers 14 residues.

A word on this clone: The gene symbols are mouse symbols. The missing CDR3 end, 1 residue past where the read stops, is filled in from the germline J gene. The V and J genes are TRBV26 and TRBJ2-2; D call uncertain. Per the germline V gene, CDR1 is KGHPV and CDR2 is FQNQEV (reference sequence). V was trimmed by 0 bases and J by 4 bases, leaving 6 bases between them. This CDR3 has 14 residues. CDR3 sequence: CASSLSTGTGQLYF. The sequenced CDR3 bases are TGTGCCAGCAGTCTGTCGACCGGCACCGGGCAGCTCTAC.

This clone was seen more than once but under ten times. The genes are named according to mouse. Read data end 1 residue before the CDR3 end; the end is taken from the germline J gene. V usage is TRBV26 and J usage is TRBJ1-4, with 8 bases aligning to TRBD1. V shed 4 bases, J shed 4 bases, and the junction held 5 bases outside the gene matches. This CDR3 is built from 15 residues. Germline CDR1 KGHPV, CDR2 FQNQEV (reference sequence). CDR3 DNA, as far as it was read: TGTGCCAGCAGTCCGGCAGGGGGCCGCAACGAAAGATTATTT. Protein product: CASSPAGGRNERLF. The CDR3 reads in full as CASSPAGGRNERLFF. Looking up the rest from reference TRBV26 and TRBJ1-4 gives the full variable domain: NSKVIQTPRYLVKGQGQKAKMRCIPEKGHPVVFWYQQNKNNEFKFLINFQNQEVLQQIDMTEKRFSAECPSNSPCSLEIQSSEAGDSALYLCASSPAGGRNERLFFGHGTKLSVL.

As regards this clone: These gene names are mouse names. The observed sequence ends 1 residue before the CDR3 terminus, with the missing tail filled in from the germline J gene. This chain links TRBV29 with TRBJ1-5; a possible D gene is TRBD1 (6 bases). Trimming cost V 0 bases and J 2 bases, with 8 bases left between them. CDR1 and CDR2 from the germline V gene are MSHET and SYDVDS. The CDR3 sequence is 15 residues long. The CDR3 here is CASSLSGGHNQAPLF. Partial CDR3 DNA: TGTGCTAGCAGTTTATCGGGGGGGCACAACCAGGCTCCGCTT.

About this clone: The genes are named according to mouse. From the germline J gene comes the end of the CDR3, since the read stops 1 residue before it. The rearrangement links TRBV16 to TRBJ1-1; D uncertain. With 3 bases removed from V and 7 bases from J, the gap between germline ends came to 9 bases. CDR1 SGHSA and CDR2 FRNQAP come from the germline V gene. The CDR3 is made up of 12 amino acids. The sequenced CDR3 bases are TGTGCAAGCAGCTTCGGAGCGGGAGAAGTCTTC. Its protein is CASSFGAGEVF. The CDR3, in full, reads CASSFGAGEVFF.

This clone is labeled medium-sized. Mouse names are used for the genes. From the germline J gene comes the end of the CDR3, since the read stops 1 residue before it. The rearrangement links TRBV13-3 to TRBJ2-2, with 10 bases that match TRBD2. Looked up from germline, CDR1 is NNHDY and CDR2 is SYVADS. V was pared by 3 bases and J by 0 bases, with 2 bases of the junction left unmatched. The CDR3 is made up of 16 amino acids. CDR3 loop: CASSGGTGANTGQLYF. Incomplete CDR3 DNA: TGTGCCAGCAGTGGGGGGACTGGGGCAAACACCGGGCAGCTCTAC.

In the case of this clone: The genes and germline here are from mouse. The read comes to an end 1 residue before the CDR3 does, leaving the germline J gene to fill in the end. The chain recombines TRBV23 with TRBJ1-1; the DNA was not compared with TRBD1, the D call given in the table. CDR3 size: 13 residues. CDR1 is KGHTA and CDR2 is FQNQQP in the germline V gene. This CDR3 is CSSSQSTNTEVFF. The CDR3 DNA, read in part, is TGCTCCAGCAGTCAATCCACAAACACAGAAGTCTTC.

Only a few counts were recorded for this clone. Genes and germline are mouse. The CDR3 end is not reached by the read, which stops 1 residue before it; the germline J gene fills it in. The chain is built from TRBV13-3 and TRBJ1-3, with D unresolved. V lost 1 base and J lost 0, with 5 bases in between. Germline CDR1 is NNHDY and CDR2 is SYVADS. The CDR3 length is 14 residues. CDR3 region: CASSDSDSGNTLYF. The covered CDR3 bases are TGTGCCAGCAGTGATTCTGATTCTGGAAATACGCTCTAT.

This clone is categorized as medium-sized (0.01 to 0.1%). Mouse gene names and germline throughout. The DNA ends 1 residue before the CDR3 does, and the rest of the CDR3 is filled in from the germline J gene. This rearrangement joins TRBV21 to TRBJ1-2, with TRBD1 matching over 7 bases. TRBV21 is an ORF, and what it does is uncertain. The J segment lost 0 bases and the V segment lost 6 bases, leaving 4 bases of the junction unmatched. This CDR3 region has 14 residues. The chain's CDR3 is CASRQGTANSDYTF. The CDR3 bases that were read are TGTGCTAGCAGACAGGGGACAGCAAACTCCGACTACACC.

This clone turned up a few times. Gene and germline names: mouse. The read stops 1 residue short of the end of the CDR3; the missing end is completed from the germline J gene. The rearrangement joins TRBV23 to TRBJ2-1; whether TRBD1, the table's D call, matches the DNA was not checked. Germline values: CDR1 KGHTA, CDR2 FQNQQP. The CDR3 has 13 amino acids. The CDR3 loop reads CSSSPRGYAEQFF. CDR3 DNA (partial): TGCTCCAGCAGTCCCAGGGGCTATGCTGAGCAGTTC.

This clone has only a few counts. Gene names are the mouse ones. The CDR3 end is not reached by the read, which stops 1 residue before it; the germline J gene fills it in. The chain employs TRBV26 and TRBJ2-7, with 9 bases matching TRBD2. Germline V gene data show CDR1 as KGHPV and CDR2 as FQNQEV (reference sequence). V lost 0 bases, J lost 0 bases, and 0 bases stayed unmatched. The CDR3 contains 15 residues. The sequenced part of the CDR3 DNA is TGTGCCAGCAGTCTGTCTGGGGGGGCCTCCTATGAACAGTAC. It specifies CASSLSGGASYEQY. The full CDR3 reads CASSLSGGASYEQYF.